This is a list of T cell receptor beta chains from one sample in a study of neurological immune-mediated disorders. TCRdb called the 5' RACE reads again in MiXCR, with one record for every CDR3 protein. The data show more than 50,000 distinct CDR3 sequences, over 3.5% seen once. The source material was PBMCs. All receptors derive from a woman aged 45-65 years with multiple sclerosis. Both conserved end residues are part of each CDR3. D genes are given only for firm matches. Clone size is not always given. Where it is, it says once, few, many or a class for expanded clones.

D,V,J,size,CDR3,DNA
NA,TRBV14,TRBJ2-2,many,CASSRRNTGELFF,TGTGCCAGCAGCCGGCGTAACACCGGGGAGCTGTTTTTT
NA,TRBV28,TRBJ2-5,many,CASSLRQRMVHF,TGTGCCAGCAGTTTGAGGCAGCGGATGGTTCACTTC
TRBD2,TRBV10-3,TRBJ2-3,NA,CAIAVTSGRALTHTDTQYF,TGTGCCATCGCTGTGACTAGCGGGAGGGCCTTGACACACACAGATACGCAGTATTTT
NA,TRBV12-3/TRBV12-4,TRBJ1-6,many,CASSFSPNSPLHF,TGTGCCAGCAGTTTCTCTCCAAATTCACCCCTCCACTTT
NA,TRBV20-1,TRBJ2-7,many,CSARGPVAEVVEQYF,TGCAGTGCTAGAGGGCCTGTTGCGGAAGTCGTCGAGCAGTACTTC
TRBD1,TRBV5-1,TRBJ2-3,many,CASSLDREPDTQYF,TGCGCCAGCAGCTTAGACAGGGAGCCAGATACGCAGTATTTT
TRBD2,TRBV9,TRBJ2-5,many,CASSVVGIAGAETQYF,TGTGCCAGCAGCGTAGTCGGTATAGCGGGAGCAGAGACCCAGTACTTC
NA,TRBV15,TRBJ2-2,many,CATSRDWAGQGTGELFF,TGTGCCACCAGCAGAGATTGGGCAGGCCAGGGCACCGGGGAGCTGTTTTTT
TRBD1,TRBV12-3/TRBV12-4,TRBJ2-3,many,CASSPETGPDTQYF,TGTGCCAGCAGTCCAGAGACAGGGCCAGATACGCAGTATTTT
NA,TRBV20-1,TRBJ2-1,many,CSARDISYNEQFF,TGCAGTGCTAGAGACATCTCCTACAATGAGCAGTTCTTC
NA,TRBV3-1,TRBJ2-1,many,CASSQGGRRGSYNEQFF,TGTGCCAGCAGCCAAGGAGGACGCAGGGGCTCCTACAATGAGCAGTTCTTC
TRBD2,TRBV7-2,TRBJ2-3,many,CASSFRLAGGANTDTQYF,TGTGCCAGCAGCTTCCGACTAGCGGGAGGGGCGAACACAGATACGCAGTATTTT
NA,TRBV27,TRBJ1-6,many,CASSQGPYNSPLHF,TGTGCCAGCAGCCAGGGGCCCTATAATTCACCCCTCCACTTT
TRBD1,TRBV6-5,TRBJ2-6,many,CASSFSGGASRAGANVLTF,TGTGCCAGCAGTTTCTCAGGGGGCGCGTCGCGGGCCGGGGCCAACGTCCTGACTTTC
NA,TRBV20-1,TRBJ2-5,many,CSATASGRRGQETQYF,TGCAGTGCTACCGCCTCGGGACGACGCGGCCAAGAGACCCAGTACTTC
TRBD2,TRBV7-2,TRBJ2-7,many,CASSLNRGGQYF,TGTGCCAGCAGCTTAAATCGGGGGGGGCAGTACTTC
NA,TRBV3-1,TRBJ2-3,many,CASSSTRKDTQYF,TGTGCCAGCAGCTCCACTCGAAAAGATACGCAGTATTTT
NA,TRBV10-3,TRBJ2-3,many,CAISESREATDTQYF,TGTGCCATCAGTGAGTCTAGGGAGGCCACAGATACGCAGTATTTT
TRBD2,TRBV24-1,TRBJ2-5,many,CATSDTGTSGSPQETQYF,TGTGCCACCAGTGATACCGGGACTAGCGGATCCCCCCAAGAGACCCAGTACTTC
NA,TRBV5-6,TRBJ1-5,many,CASSLGEQPQHF,TGTGCCAGCAGCTTGGGGGAGCAGCCCCAGCATTTT
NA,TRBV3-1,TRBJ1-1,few,CASSQPRGQAFF,TGTGCCAGCAGCCAACCCCGGGGTCAAGCTTTCTTT
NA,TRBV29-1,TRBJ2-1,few,CSARTMGDGEQFF,TGCAGCGCACGGACGATGGGAGATGGTGAGCAGTTCTTC
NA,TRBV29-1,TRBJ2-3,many,CSVYLQADTDTQYF,TGCAGCGTGTACTTACAGGCGGACACAGATACGCAGTATTTT
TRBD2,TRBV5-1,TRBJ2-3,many,CASSPEAGAADTQYF,TGCGCCAGCAGCCCCGAAGCGGGAGCGGCAGATACGCAGTATTTT
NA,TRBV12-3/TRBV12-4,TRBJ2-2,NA,CASSLRGYTGELFF,TGTGCCAGCAGTTTACGCGGATACACCGGGGAGCTGTTTTTT
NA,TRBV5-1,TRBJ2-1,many,CASSLDDGGSYNEQFF,TGCGCCAGCAGCTTGGATGACGGAGGCTCCTACAATGAGCAGTTCTTC
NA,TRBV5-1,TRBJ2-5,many,CASSFKEETQYF,TGCGCCAGCAGCTTCAAGGAGGAGACCCAGTACTTC
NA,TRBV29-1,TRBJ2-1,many,CSAGWGESANEQFF,TGCAGCGCTGGGTGGGGGGAGAGTGCCAATGAGCAGTTCTTC
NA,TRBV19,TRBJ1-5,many,CASTPRPGDQPQHF,TGTGCCAGTACCCCGAGGCCCGGGGATCAGCCCCAGCATTTT
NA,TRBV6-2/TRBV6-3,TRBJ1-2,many,CASSRDGANYGYTF,TGTGCCAGCAGCAGGGACGGAGCTAACTATGGCTACACCTTC
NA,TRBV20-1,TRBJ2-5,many,CSARDQRRGETQYF,TGCAGTGCTAGAGATCAGAGGAGAGGGGAGACCCAGTACTTC
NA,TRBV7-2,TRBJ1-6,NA,CASSRWTVNNSPLNF,TGTGCCAGCAGCCGCTGGACAGTTAATAATTCACCCCTCAACTTT
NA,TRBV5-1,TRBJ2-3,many,CASSLEDTQYF,TGCGCCAGCAGCTTGGAAGATACGCAGTATTTT
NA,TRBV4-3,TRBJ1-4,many,CASSQVWQRNEKLFF,TGCGCCAGCAGCCAAGTGTGGCAGCGTAATGAAAAACTGTTTTTT
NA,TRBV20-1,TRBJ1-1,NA,CSARETAQTFFGKRAFF,TGCAGTGCTAGAGAGACAGCCCAAACGTTCTTCGGTAAAAGGGCTTTCTTT
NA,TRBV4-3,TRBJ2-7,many,CASSQVLNYEQYF,TGCGCCAGCAGCCAAGTACTAAACTACGAGCAGTACTTC
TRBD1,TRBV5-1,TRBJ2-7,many,CASSPGTVPSYEQYF,TGCGCCAGCAGCCCCGGGACAGTCCCCTCCTACGAGCAGTACTTC
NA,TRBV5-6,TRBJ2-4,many,CASSFRDGLAKNIQYF,TGTGCCAGCAGCTTTAGGGACGGCCTAGCCAAAAACATTCAGTACTTC
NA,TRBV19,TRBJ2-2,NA,CASTVQANTGELFF,TGTGCCAGTACCGTACAAGCGAACACCGGGGAGCTGTTTTTT
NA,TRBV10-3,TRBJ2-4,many,CAISESDIQYF,TGTGCCATCAGCGAGTCGGACATTCAGTACTTC
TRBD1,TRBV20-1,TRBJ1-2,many,CSARDTGEVGYGYTF,TGCAGTGCTAGAGATACAGGGGAAGTGGGGTATGGCTACACCTTC
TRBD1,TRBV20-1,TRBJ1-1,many,CSASRQGARGAFF,TGCAGTGCATCGAGACAGGGCGCCCGTGGAGCTTTCTTT
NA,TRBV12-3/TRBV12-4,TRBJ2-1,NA,CASSATPDEQFF,TGTGCCAGCAGTGCAACCCCGGATGAGCAGTTCTTC
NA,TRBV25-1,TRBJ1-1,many,CASSEPGQTEAFF,TGTGCCAGCAGTGAACCCGGACAGACTGAAGCTTTCTTT
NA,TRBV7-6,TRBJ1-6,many,CASSHTQGGNSPLHF,TGTGCCAGCAGCCATACACAGGGAGGGAATTCACCCCTCCACTTT
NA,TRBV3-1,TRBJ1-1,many,CASSQVLNTEAFF,TGTGCCAGCAGCCAAGTGTTGAACACTGAAGCTTTCTTT
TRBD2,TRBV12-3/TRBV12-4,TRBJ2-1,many,CASTRLAGWGANNEQFF,TGTGCCAGCACCAGACTAGCGGGGTGGGGGGCAAACAATGAGCAGTTCTTC
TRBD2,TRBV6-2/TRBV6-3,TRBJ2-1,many,CASSYTGLAESSYNEQFF,TGTGCCAGCAGTTACACGGGACTAGCGGAGAGCTCCTACAATGAGCAGTTCTTC
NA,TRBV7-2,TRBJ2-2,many,CASSLMLTGELFF,TGTGCCAGCAGCTTGATGTTGACCGGGGAGCTGTTTTTT
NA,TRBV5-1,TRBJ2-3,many,CASSLVPDTQYF,TGCGCCAGCAGCTTGGTTCCAGATACGCAGTATTTT
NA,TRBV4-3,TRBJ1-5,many,CASSQVWGFNQPQHF,TGCGCCAGCAGCCAAGTTTGGGGATTCAATCAGCCCCAGCATTTT
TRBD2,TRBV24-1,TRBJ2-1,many,CATSVNIGTSPIHEQFF,TGTGCCACCAGTGTTAACATCGGGACTAGTCCTATCCATGAGCAGTTCTTC
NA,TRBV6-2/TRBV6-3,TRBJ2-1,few,CASSTFDNEQFF,TGTGCCAGCAGCACGTTCGACAATGAGCAGTTCTTC
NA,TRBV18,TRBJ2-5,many,CASSPWNQETQYF,TGTGCCAGCTCACCATGGAACCAAGAGACCCAGTACTTC
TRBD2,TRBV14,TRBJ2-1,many,CASSQGLLAGADEQFF,TGTGCCAGCAGCCAAGGCCTTCTAGCGGGAGCGGATGAGCAGTTCTTC
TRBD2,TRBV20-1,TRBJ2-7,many,CSVRGLVGYEQYF,TGCAGTGTTAGGGGACTAGTTGGCTACGAGCAGTACTTC
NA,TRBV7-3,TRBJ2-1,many,CASSLMADSYNEQFF,TGTGCCAGCAGCTTAATGGCAGACTCCTACAATGAGCAGTTCTTC
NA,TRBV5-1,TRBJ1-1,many,CASSLRENTEAFF,TGCGCCAGCAGCTTGAGGGAGAACACTGAAGCTTTCTTT
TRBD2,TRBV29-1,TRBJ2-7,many,CSVSLAGEGEQYF,TGCAGCGTTTCACTAGCGGGAGAAGGCGAGCAGTACTTC
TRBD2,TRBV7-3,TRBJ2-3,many,CASSWVREAFSTDTQYF,TGTGCCAGCAGCTGGGTGCGGGAGGCTTTTAGCACAGATACGCAGTATTTT